The TCR beta chain under discussion was sequenced for a study of blood T cell repertoires in COVID-19. The overall study: The United States, Italy and Spain provided the acute and convalescent COVID-19 samples. Nucleic acid was either cDNA or gDNA, and it came from T cells, B-cell-depleted T cells, or PBMCs.

Per the authors' pipeline: Cell counts per sample came from amplifying reference gene primers. Some clones are missing from TCRdb's copy, which holds only in-frame ones; the method was immunoSEQ multiplex PCR. Clone size and V and J calls were adopted from that table, with D and trimming inferred from the DNA. The table lists tens of thousands of clones, approximately 91% of them singletons. Germline CDR1 reads SNHLY; CDR2 reads FYNNEI. This CDR3 is 13 amino acids long. Trimming removed 6 bases from V and 7 bases from J, with 15 bases in between. Sequenced: peripheral blood. The chain is built from TRBV2 and TRBJ1-2; maybe TRBD1 (5 bases). This sequence was found in a man aged 65 to 79 with acute or convalescent COVID-19. As DNA, the CDR3 is TGTGCCAGCAGGATCCCAGGGAACCCTGGCTACACCTTC. As protein: CASRIPGNPGYTF. Full variable domain (rest looked up from reference TRBV2 and TRBJ1-2): EPEVTQTPSHQVTQMGQEVILRCVPISNHLYFYWYRQILGQKVEFLVSFYNNEISEKSEIFDDQFSVERPDGSNFTLKIRSTKLEDSAMYFCASRIPGNPGYTFGSGTRLTVV.